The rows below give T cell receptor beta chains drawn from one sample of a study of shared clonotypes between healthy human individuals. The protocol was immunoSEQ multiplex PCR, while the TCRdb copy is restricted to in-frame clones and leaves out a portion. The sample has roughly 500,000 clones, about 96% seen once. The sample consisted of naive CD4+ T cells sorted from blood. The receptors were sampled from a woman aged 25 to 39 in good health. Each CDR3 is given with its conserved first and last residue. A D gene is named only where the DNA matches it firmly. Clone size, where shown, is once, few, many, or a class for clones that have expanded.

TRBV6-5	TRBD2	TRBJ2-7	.	TGTGCCAGCAGCTTCCCCGGACTAGCGGGAGAGCAGTACTTC	CASSFPGLAGEQYF
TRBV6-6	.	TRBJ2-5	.	TGTGCCAGCAGTTACTTCAAGGGGGAGACCCAGTACTTC	CASSYFKGETQYF
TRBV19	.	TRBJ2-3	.	TGTGCCAGCTCGGACACCCAGGACGATACGCAGTATTTT	CASSDTQDDTQYF
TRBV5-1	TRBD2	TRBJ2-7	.	TGCGCCAGCAGTTTTGGACTAGGGGTCCGCTACGAGCAGTACTTC	CASSFGLGVRYEQYF
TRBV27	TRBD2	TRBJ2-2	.	TGTGCCAGCAGCACTAGCGGGAGTATGACCGGGGAGCTGTTTTTT	CASSTSGSMTGELFF
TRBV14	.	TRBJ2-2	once	TGTGCCAGCAGCCAAATACGTGTCAGGGGCAACACCGGGGAGCTGTTTTTT	CASSQIRVRGNTGELFF
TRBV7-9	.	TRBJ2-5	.	TGTGCCAGCAGCTTAGAACAGATATCCGGGGAGCAGTACTTC	CASSLEQISGEQYF
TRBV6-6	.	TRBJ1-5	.	TGTGCCAGCAGTTCCTTCCTGAATCAGCCCCAGCATTTT	CASSSFLNQPQHF
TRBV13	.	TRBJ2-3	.	TGTGCCAGCAGCTTAGTTGATACGCAGTATTTT	CASSLVDTQYF
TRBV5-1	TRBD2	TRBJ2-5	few	TGCGCCAGCAGCTTTAGCGGGGGGCAAGAGACCCAGTACTTC	CASSFSGGQETQYF
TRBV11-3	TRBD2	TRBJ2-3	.	TGTGCCAGCAGCTCCTCTAGCGGGAGGTCAGATACGCAGTATTTT	CASSSSSGRSDTQYF
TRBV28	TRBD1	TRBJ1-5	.	TGTGCCAGCATCGAGGACAGGGGGCCACGAAGCAATCAGCCCCAGCATTTT	CASIEDRGPRSNQPQHF
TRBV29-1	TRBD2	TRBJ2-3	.	TGCAGCGTTGAAAAACTAGCGGGAGTAACAGATACGCAGTATTTT	CSVEKLAGVTDTQYF
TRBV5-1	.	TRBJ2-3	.	TGCGCCAGCAGTTCCGGTTGGGATACGCAGTATTTT	CASSSGWDTQYF
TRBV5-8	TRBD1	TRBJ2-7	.	TGTGCCAGCAGCTTTCGGACAGGGGGTTTCGAGCAGTACTTC	CASSFRTGGFEQYF
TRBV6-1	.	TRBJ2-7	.	TGTGCCAGCAGTACAAGCGGAGCTAGCTCCTACGAGCAGTACTTC	CASSTSGASSYEQYF
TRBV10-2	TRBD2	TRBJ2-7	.	TGCGCCACCTCACTAGCGGGAGGGAGGTACGAGCAGTACTTC	CATSLAGGRYEQYF
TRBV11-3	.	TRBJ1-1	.	TGTGCCAGCAGCGCTACAGGGAACACTGAAGCTTTCTTT	CASSATGNTEAFF
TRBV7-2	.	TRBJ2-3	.	TGTGCCAGCAGGGACCCTAGCACAGATACGCAGTATTTT	CASRDPSTDTQYF
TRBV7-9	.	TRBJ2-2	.	TGTGCCAGCAGCTTGCCTAGTGGGGTTTCCGGGGAGCTGTTTTTT	CASSLPSGVSGELFF
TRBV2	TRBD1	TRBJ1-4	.	TGTGCCAGCAGAGTTGGGACAGGGCATATCGAAAAACTGTTTTTT	CASRVGTGHIEKLFF
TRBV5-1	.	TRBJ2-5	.	TGCGCCAGCAGCTTGCGGCTGGGGGACCAAGAGACCCAGTACTTC	CASSLRLGDQETQYF
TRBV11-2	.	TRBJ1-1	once	TGTGCCAGCAGCTTTACATGGTCCGCTGAAGCTTTCTTT	CASSFTWSAEAFF
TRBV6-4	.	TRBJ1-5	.	TGTGCCAGCAGTGACCGAGACAGCCTTACTAGCAATCAGCCCCAGCATTTT	CASSDRDSLTSNQPQHF
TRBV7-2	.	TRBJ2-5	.	TGTGCCAGCAGCCAGGTGGTTGGAGAGACCCAGTACTTC	CASSQVVGETQYF
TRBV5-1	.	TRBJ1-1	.	TGCGCCAGCAGCTTGGTAGGAGGTCCTAACACTGAAGCTTTCTTT	CASSLVGGPNTEAFF
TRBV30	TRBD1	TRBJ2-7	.	TGTGCCTGGAGTCTGGGACAGGGCGTCTACGAGCAGTACTTC	CAWSLGQGVYEQYF
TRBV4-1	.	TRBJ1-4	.	TGCGCCAGCAGCCAAGAGCATCGACAGTTTAATGAAAAACTGTTTTTT	CASSQEHRQFNEKLFF
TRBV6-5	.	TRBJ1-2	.	TGTGCCAGCACCAACGCTTATGGCTACACCTTC	CASTNAYGYTF
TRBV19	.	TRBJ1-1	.	TGTGCCAGTAGTTTATCGACGGTGAACACTGAAGCTTTCTTT	CASSLSTVNTEAFF
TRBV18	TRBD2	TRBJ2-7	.	TGTGCCAGCTCACCACCGGGACTAGTTGAGTACGAGCAGTACTTC	CASSPPGLVEYEQYF
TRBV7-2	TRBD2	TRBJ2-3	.	TGTGCCAGCACTCTTAAGGCACTAGCGGGAGGAGATCCAGATACGCAGTATTTT	CASTLKALAGGDPDTQYF
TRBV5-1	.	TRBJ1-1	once	TGCGCCAGCAGCTTGAATCCGGGTGTTGAAGGTGAAGCTTTCTTT	CASSLNPGVEGEAFF
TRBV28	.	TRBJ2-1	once	TGTGCCAGCATAGGATCTGGTGAGCAGTTCTTC	CASIGSGEQFF
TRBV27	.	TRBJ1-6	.	TGTGCCAGCAGGATGACATCGAGCTCCTATAATTCACCCCTCCACTTT	CASRMTSSSYNSPLHF
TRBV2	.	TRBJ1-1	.	TGTGCCAGCAGTACCCTGGGCGTGAACACTGAAGCTTTCTTT	CASSTLGVNTEAFF
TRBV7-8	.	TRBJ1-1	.	TGTGCCAGCAGCCCGGCCCACGGGGATCTAAGCACTGAAGCTTTCTTT	CASSPAHGDLSTEAFF
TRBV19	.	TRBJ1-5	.	TGTGCCAGTAGTATAGAACCGGGACGGGGCAATCAGCCCCAGCATTTT	CASSIEPGRGNQPQHF
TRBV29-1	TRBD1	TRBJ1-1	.	TGCAGCGTAGAAAGACAGGGGAGAACTGAAGCTTTCTTT	CSVERQGRTEAFF
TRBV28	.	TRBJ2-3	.	TGTGCCAGCTCAATCCTAGGGGCGGGGAGCACAGATACGCAGTATTTT	CASSILGAGSTDTQYF
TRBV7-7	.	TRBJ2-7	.	TGTGCCAGCAGCCCCTCCCCGACGGAGGCCTACGAGCAGTACTTC	CASSPSPTEAYEQYF
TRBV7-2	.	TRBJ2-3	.	TGTGCCAGCAGCCCGGACTGGAACACAGATACGCAGTATTTT	CASSPDWNTDTQYF
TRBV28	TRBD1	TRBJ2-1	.	TGTGCCAGCAGGGGGACAGGGAACAATGAGCAGTTCTTC	CASRGTGNNEQFF
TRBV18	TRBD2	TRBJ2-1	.	TGTGCCAGCTCACCACCGGTCGGGAGGGGTATTTACAATGAGCAGTTCTTC	CASSPPVGRGIYNEQFF
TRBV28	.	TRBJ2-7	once	TGTGCCAGCAGGTCCTCCGGGGTCGACTACTACGAGCAGTACTTC	CASRSSGVDYYEQYF
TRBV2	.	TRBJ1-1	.	TGTGCCAGCACTCAGACAGGTCGCGACACTGAAGCTTTCTTT	CASTQTGRDTEAFF
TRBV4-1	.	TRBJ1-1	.	TGCGCCAGCAGCCGGGCTTGGGGCGCGAACACTGAAGCTTTCTTT	CASSRAWGANTEAFF
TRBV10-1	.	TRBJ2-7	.	TGCGCCAGCAGTGAGTCGACCGTCAGGGACGAGCAGTACTTC	CASSESTVRDEQYF
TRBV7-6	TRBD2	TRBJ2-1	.	TGTGCCACGGGGACTAGCGGGAGTGGTGAGCAGTTCTTC	CATGTSGSGEQFF
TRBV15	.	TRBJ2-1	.	TGTGCCACCAGCAGAGATCAGACAGACAATGAGCAGTTCTTC	CATSRDQTDNEQFF
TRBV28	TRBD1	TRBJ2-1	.	TGTGCCAGCAGTTTATCCCGGGACAGGGAATACAATGAGCAGTTCTTC	CASSLSRDREYNEQFF